This T cell receptor beta chain derives from a study of response to subunit inactivated influenza vaccine. Study-wide findings and caveats: It was the authors' suggestion that each seasonal influenza vaccination recruits few new T cells.

TCRdb re-called the RT-PCR reads through MiXCR, storing one row per CDR3 protein. The sample has about 700,000 distinct CDR3 sequences, 15% to 19% seen once. The CDR3 totals 15 residues. Germline assignment: CDR1 LGHDT and CDR2 YNNKEL (reference sequence). V lost 4 bases to trimming and J lost 3 bases; unmatched junction nucleotides: 6. This clonotype was counted many times. Its antigen remains unknown. This TCR was recovered from a middle-aged man who received an inactivated influenza vaccine. This chain uses TRBV3-1 with TRBJ1-2, with 9 nucleotides matching TRBD1. Sequencing was performed on PBMCs from blood, taken approximately 12 days after vaccination. The CDR3 DNA reads as TGTGCCAGCAGCCCAACCCGGACAGGGGACTATGGCTACACCTTC. Translated: CASSPTRTGDYGYTF.